These 25 T cell receptor beta chains came from one sample sequenced in a study of control samples from healthy donors and cancer patients. Sequencing was performed with immunoSEQ multiplex PCR; in TCRdb, only in-frame clones are kept and a portion is missing. The sample carries 160,000 or so clones, just under 95% recorded once. Sequencing used blood. These TCRs come from a woman in her forties in good health.

V usage is TRBV7-8 and J usage is TRBJ1-2; D possibly corresponds to TRBD1 (5 bases). V lost 1 base and J 4 bases, leaving 7 bases between the germline ends. Germline values: CDR1 SGHVS, CDR2 FQNEAQ. This CDR3 has 13 amino acids. In DNA form, the CDR3 reads TGTGCCAGCAGCTTAGGGGGCTTCTATGGCTACACCTTC. Protein: CASSLGGFYGYTF.

The J gene is TRBJ1-5, the V gene TRBV15; D not certain. The CDR3 covers 14 residues. With 3 bases removed from V and 4 bases from J, the gap between germline ends came to 10 bases. Germline V gene lookup returns CDR1 LNHNV and CDR2 YYDKDF (reference sequence). DNA of the CDR3: TGTGCCACCAGCAGCCGGGATGATAATCAGCCCCAGCATTTT. As protein: CATSSRDDNQPQHF.

As to this clone: Other DNA variants within this sample encode the same CDR3. This chain connects TRBV18 to TRBJ1-1, with D unresolved. The CDR3 is 13 amino acids. V was clipped by 3 bases and J by 0 bases, with 5 bases between them. Germline values: CDR1 KGHSH, CDR2 LQKENI. Here the CDR3 DNA reads TGTGCCAGCTCACCTAATATGAACACTGAAGCTTTCTTT. It is translated as CASSPNMNTEAFF.

This clone was recorded once. V usage is TRBV29-1 and J usage is TRBJ1-1; no clear D gene. The CDR3 is made up of 11 amino acids. Germline-derived CDR1 and CDR2 are SQVTM and ANQGSEA. Trimming shortened V by 4 bases and J by 6 bases, and 9 bases separated the two germline ends. The CDR3 is CSVGDEAEAFF. The CDR3 bases are TGCAGCGTTGGAGATGAAGCTGAAGCTTTCTTT.

The chain recombines TRBV28 with TRBJ1-1, with D tentatively TRBD1 (5 bases). This CDR3 is 15 amino acids long. The V end was cut by 1 base, the J end by 0 bases, with 9 bases between. Germline V CDR1 and CDR2: MDHEN, SYDVKM. The CDR3 nucleotides are TGTGCCAGCAGTTTATTTCAGGGTTTGAACACTGAAGCTTTCTTT. This codes for CASSLFQGLNTEAFF.

J is TRBJ2-6 and V is TRBV9; no clear D. This CDR3 has 16 amino acids. Germline CDR1 SGDLS, CDR2 YYNGEE. The germline V and J ends were trimmed by 4 bases and 0 bases, with 11 bases remaining between them. The CDR3 here is CASSPNPSSGANVLTF. The CDR3 DNA reads as TGTGCCAGCAGCCCCAATCCGAGCTCTGGGGCCAACGTCCTGACTTTC.

Here the CDR3 DNA reads TGTGCCAGCAGCGTCCTCGACGACGGGGGGAATTCACCCCTCCACTTT. Encoded protein: CASSVLDDGGNSPLHF. The chain couples TRBV9 to TRBJ1-6, with D perhaps matching TRBD1 (5 bases). CDR1 and CDR2 from the germline V gene are SGDLS and YYNGEE. The germline V and J ends were trimmed by 2 bases and 7 bases, with 16 bases remaining between them. The CDR3 length is 16 residues.

This clone was seen just once. This chain joins TRBV7-2 and TRBJ1-1; D is unresolved. Germline V gene data show CDR1 as SGHTA and CDR2 as FQGNSA. V lost 5 bases to trimming and J lost 4 bases, with 11 bases between them. The CDR3 is made up of 13 amino acids. The CDR3 loop reads CASSPLLGTEAFF. The CDR3 DNA is TGTGCCAGCAGCCCCCTGTTGGGCACTGAAGCTTTCTTT.

The V and J genes are TRBV4-2 and TRBJ2-7; the D gene is possibly TRBD2 (5 bases). This CDR3 contains 16 residues. The ends were cut back, 0 bases at V and 2 bases at J, with 14 bases in the middle. Germline V lookup: CDR1 LGHNA, CDR2 YNFKEQ. The CDR3 here is CASSQDPGSMAYEQYF. The CDR3 nucleotides are TGTGCCAGCAGCCAAGATCCGGGGAGTATGGCCTACGAGCAGTACTTC.

The CDR3 nucleotides are TGTGCCAGCAGCTTGGACCGGGGAGCCAAAAACATTCAGTACTTC. Its translation: CASSLDRGAKNIQYF. The rearrangement uses TRBV5-5 and TRBJ2-4; D possibly corresponds to TRBD2 (5 bases). The CDR3 is 15 amino acids. The germline V gene encodes CDR1 SGHKS and CDR2 YYEKEE (reference sequence). V was trimmed by 0 bases and J by 0 bases, leaving 7 bases between them.

V and J are TRBV6-2 or TRBV6-3 and TRBJ2-3, with D possibly being TRBD2 (6 bases). This CDR3 is 15 amino acids long. V gave up 1 base and J gave up 0 bases, with 8 bases separating them. Germline V gene data show CDR1 as MNHEY and CDR2 as SVGEGT. The CDR3, as DNA: TGTGCCAGCAGTTACTTGGCGGGGAGCACAGATACGCAGTATTTT. Its translation is CASSYLAGSTDTQYF.

The CDR3 here is CASSQGTFLNTEAFF. CDR3 in DNA: TGCGCCAGCAGCCAAGGGACCTTCTTGAACACTGAAGCTTTCTTT. This chain links TRBV4-1 with TRBJ1-1, with D hard to call. The germline V gene has CDR1 MGHRA and CDR2 YSYEKL. CDR3 length equals 15 residues. The ends were cut back, 1 base at V and 0 bases at J, with 9 bases in the middle.

V usage is TRBV5-4 and J usage is TRBJ2-7; D gene unclear. This CDR3 comprises 14 residues. V shed 6 bases and J shed 0 bases, with 13 bases lying between them. Germline V gene lookup returns CDR1 SGHNT and CDR2 YYREEE (reference sequence). In nucleotides, the CDR3 is TGTGCCAGCACGGACGGGCCGAGCTCCTACGAGCAGTACTTC. This gives the protein CASTDGPSSYEQYF.

J is TRBJ2-5 and V is TRBV12-5; TRBD1 matches 9 bases. This CDR3 comprises 14 residues. Germline V gives CDR1 LGHNT, CDR2 FRNRAP. V lost 6 bases, J lost 5 bases, and 7 bases stayed unmatched. The CDR3 reads CASGGDRVSETQYF. In DNA form, the CDR3 reads TGTGCTAGTGGGGGGGACAGGGTAAGCGAGACCCAGTACTTC.

The V call is TRBV12-5, the J call TRBJ1-3, with D unresolved. Germline V CDR1 and CDR2: LGHNT, FRNRAP. V lost 6 bases and J 2 bases, leaving 2 bases between the germline ends. The CDR3 loop spans 11 amino acids. In DNA, the CDR3 is TGTGCTAGTGGGCCTGGAAACACCATATATTTT. Residues: CASGPGNTIYF.

The genes are TRBV20-1 and TRBJ1-1, with D possibly being TRBD1 (6 bases). The CDR3 runs 11 residues. Trimming left V 3 bases short and J 8 bases short, with 10 bases between. CDR1 and CDR2 from the germline V gene are DFQATT and SNEGSKA (reference sequence). CDR3 DNA sequence: TGCAGTGCTAGTCCCACAGGGGAAGCTTTCTTT. Its protein is CSASPTGEAFF.

This sequence joins TRBV6-5 and TRBJ1-1; D remains ambiguous. V lost 7 bases to trimming and J lost 6 bases, with 9 bases between them. CDR3 size: 11 residues. From germline, CDR1 is MNHEY and CDR2 SVGAGI. The CDR3 DNA reads as TGTGCCAGCATAGGGAGGGCTGAAGCTTTCTTT. Translated: CASIGRAEAFF.

The rearrangement joins TRBV5-8 to TRBJ2-1, with D tentatively TRBD1 (7 bases). The CDR3 is 15 amino acids. V was cut by 0 bases and J by 10 bases, with 17 bases left in between. Germline CDR1 is SGHTS and CDR2 is YDEGEE. CDR3 sequence: CASSLAGTAGWEQFF. The CDR3 DNA follows: TGTGCCAGCAGCTTGGCAGGGACAGCGGGTTGGGAGCAGTTCTTC.

This sequence joins TRBV19 and TRBJ2-7, with 7 bases matching TRBD1. The length of the CDR3 is 13 residues. CDR1 is LNHDA and CDR2 is SQIVND in the germline V gene (reference sequence). With V trimmed by 5 bases and J by 8 bases, 9 bases remained unmatched. The CDR3 here is CASSLGTASQQYF. The DNA for the CDR3 is TGTGCCAGTAGTCTCGGGACAGCGAGCCAGCAGTACTTC.

The gene calls are TRBV3-1 (or the pseudogene TRBV3-2) and TRBJ1-5, with a possible D match to TRBD1 (5 bases). CDR1 and CDR2 from the germline V gene are LGHDT and YNNKEL (reference sequence). Trimming stripped 0 bases from V and 5 bases from J, with 11 bases between. The CDR3 contains 15 residues. Here the CDR3 DNA reads TGTGCCAGCAGCCAAGACCAGGGCCCACATCAGCCCCAGCATTTT. Amino acid sequence: CASSQDQGPHQPQHF.

The chain links TRBV5-1 to TRBJ1-6; D not certain. Germline V gives CDR1 SGHRS, CDR2 YFSETQ. The V end lost 1 base, the J end lost 9 bases, and 20 bases lay between the germline ends. The CDR3 length is 17 residues. The CDR3 DNA reads as TGCGCCAGCAGCTTGTCCCCGCCAACTCAAGTGGGTTCACCCCTCCACTTT. This codes for CASSLSPPTQVGSPLHF.

The chain couples TRBV12-3 or TRBV12-4 to TRBJ1-1; D unresolved. Trimming pared 3 bases from V and 3 bases from J, leaving 8 bases between. The CDR3 contains 13 residues. DNA of the CDR3: TGTGCCAGCAGTTTTAGTCAGGACACTGAAGCTTTCTTT. Translated: CASSFSQDTEAFF.

The chain uses TRBV19 and TRBJ2-1; 7 bases fit TRBD1. The junction had 9 bases not matched to a gene; V was cut back by 4 bases and J by 9 bases. The CDR3 runs to 14 residues. The V gene's germline CDR1 is LNHDA and CDR2 SQIVND (reference sequence). The CDR3 region has the DNA TGTGCCAGTAGTACACAAGGGACAGATCCTGAGCAGTTCTTC. Translation gives CASSTQGTDPEQFF.

V is TRBV6-5 and J is TRBJ2-3; D is unclear. The CDR3 length is 11 residues. V dropped 0 bases and J dropped 5 bases, with 0 bases sitting between them. Germline V gene data show CDR1 as MNHEY and CDR2 as SVGAGI. CDR3 in amino acids: CASSYSDTQYF. The CDR3 DNA reads as TGTGCCAGCAGTTACTCAGATACGCAGTATTTT.

V gene TRBV7-3 combines with J gene TRBJ2-7; D is undetermined. Germline CDR1 is SGHTA and CDR2 is FQGTGA. Deletions cut 5 bases from V and 7 bases from J, with 15 bases between. The CDR3 runs to 13 residues. Written as DNA, the CDR3 is TGTGCCAGCAGCCCGACTCCCCTGGGGGAGCAGTACTTC. Translated, it gives CASSPTPLGEQYF.